This TCR beta chain was obtained from a study of T cells in Graves' hyperthyroidism and ophthalmopathy. There are many counts of this clonotype. Researchers amplified the TCR beta CDR3 regions from RNA transcripts. With the HTBI primer set, the TCR CDR3 went through a first round of RT-PCR. TCRdb reanalysed the multiplex PCR reads using MiXCR and keeps one entry per CDR3 protein. Of 500,000 to 600,000 distinct CDR3 sequences in the sample, more than 45% are singletons; the top ten hold more than 7%. Exclusion of a patient resulted from uncontrolled infection, other autoimmune disease, pregnancy or lactation. Together with thyroid ultrasound, orbital computed tomography, serum thyroxine and TRAb, clinical symptoms were used for diagnoses. Material for sequencing was peripheral blood or thyroid tissue (not recorded which). The TCR was taken from a woman in her late teens or twenties with Graves' hyperthyroidism.

The CDR3 loop reads CASSLSWGRNEQFF. The CDR3 DNA reads as TGTGCCAGCAGCTTATCATGGGGGAGAAATGAGCAGTTCTTC. The chain carries TRBV7-2 and TRBJ2-1, with D perhaps assigned TRBD1 or TRBD2 (5 bases each). The CDR3 loop spans 14 amino acids. Trimming pared 2 bases from V and 7 bases from J, leaving 12 bases between. Germline CDR1 SGHTA, CDR2 FQGNSA.